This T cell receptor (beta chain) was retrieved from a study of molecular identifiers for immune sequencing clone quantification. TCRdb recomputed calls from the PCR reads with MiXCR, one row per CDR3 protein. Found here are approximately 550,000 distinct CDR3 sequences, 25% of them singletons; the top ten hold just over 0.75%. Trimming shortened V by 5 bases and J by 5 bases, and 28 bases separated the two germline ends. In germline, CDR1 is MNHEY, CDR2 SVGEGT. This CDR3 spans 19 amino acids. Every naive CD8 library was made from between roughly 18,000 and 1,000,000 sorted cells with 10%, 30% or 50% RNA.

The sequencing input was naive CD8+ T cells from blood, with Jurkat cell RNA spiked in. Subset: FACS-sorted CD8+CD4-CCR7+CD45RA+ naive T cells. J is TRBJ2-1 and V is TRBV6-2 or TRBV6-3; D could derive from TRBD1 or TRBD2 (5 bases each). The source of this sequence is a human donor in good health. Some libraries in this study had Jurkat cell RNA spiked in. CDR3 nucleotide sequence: TGTGCCAGCAGTAAACGGGGCCCGCCGAGTGAGTGGGGTAACAATGAGCAGTTCTTC. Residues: CASSKRGPPSEWGNNEQFF.